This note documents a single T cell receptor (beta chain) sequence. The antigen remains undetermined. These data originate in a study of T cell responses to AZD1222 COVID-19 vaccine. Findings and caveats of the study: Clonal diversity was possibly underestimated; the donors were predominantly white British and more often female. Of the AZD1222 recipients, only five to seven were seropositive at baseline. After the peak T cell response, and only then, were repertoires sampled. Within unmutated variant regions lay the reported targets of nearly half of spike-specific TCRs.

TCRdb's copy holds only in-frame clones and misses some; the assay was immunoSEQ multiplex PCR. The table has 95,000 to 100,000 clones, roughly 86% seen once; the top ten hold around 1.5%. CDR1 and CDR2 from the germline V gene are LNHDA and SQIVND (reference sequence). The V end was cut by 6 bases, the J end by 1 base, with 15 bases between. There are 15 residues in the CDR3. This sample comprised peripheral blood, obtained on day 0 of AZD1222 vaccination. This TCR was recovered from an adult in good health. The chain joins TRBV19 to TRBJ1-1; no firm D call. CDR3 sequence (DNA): TGTGCCAGTAGCTTTTTCGACGGCCGGAACACTGAAGCTTTCTTT. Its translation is CASSFFDGRNTEAFF.